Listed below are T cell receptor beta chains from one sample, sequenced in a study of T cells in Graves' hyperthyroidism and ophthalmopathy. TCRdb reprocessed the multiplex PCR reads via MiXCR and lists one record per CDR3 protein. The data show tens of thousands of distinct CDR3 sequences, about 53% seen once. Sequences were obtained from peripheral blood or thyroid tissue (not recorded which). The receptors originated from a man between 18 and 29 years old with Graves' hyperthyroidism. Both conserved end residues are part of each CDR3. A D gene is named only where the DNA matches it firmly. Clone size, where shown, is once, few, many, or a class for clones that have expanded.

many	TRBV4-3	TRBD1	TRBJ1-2	CASSQVPTGEYGYTF	TGCGCCAGCAGCCAAGTTCCGACAGGGGAGTATGGCTACACCTTC
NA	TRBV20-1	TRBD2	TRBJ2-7	CSARGTSGSYEQYF	TGCAGTGCTCGAGGGACTAGCGGTTCCTACGAGCAGTACTTC
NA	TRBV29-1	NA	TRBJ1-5	CSVRGDGNQPQHF	TGCAGCGTGAGGGGGGACGGCAATCAGCCCCAGCATTTT
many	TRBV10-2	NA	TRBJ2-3	CASSIAAGGTDTQYF	TGCGCCAGCTCAATCGCGGCGGGCGGGACAGATACGCAGTATTTT
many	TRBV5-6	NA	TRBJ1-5	CASSLRTGPGSFGNQPQHF	TGTGCCAGCAGCTTGCGGACTGGGCCGGGGTCGTTCGGCAATCAGCCCCAGCATTTT
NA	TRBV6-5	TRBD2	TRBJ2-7	CASTGTSGSYYEQYF	TGTGCCAGCACCGGGACTAGCGGGAGCTACTACGAGCAGTACTTC
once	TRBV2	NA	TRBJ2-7	CASRTRTGPYEQYF	TGTGCCAGCAGGACTAGGACAGGCCCCTACGAGCAGTACTTC
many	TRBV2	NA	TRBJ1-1	CASRLRRGPESTEAFF	TGTGCCAGCAGACTTAGAAGGGGTCCGGAAAGCACTGAAGCTTTCTTT
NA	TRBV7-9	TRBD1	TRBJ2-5	CASSSGTARETQYF	TGTGCCAGCAGCTCCGGGACAGCCAGGGAGACCCAGTACTTC
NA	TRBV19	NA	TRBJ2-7	CASSGRDSSYYEQYF	TGTGCCAGTAGTGGACGGGACTCTAGCTACTACGAGCAGTACTTC
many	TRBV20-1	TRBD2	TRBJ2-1	CSAPKGLAGSNEQFF	TGCAGTGCTCCGAAGGGACTAGCGGGAAGCAATGAGCAGTTCTTC